This T cell receptor beta chain was observed in a study of molecular identifiers for immune sequencing clone quantification (dated by TCRdb to 2016 to 2019). Regarding the research as a whole: In a replicate experiment, RNA from 20,000 or 100,000 naive CD8 T cells was split into five aliquots, four of which were sequenced. This methods study benchmarked molecular-identifier clustering-based TCR repertoire sequencing (MIDCIRS) and TCR RNA copy counting, using CD8 T cells to do so.

CDR1 and CDR2, looked up from the germline V gene (reference sequence), are SEHNR and FQNEAQ. The CDR3 goes from the cysteine to the phenylalanine over 13 residues. The read is trimmed to its CDR3 DNA, 39 bases read in frame from base 1. Here V drops 6 bases and J drops 6 bases, and the junction holds 3 bases not matched to any gene. This clonotype was picked up a small number of times. The antigen it recognizes is unknown. Nothing much larger sits one base from this clone, and base qualities are not available. Study-wide conclusions, independent of this receptor: In CMV-specific effector cells, clones with more than 20 RNA copies accounted for over 98% of molecules, whereas in naive cells such clones accounted for under 1%. When barcode sub-clustering was left out, chimeric consensus sequences inflated TCR diversity, with chimeras reaching as high as 47%. The naive libraries included spiked-in Jurkat TCR RNA (10 copies' worth), and this RNA is not part of the donor repertoire. Spiked-in Jurkat TCR RNA equivalent to a single cell was reported to be detectable even among approximately 1.1 million naive CD8 T cells. Highly expanded clone sizes could be underestimated because identical TCR molecules may share a barcode. About three recovered TCR RNA copies per cell were obtained by modeling, versus roughly 9.7 by digital PCR, implying a capture efficiency of 30% to 35%.

Libraries of naive CD8 T cells were built from anywhere between roughly 17,000 and 1,000,000 sorted cells, with 10%, 30% or 50% of the purified RNA used. On a BD FACSAria II, naive CD8 T cells were FACS-sorted as CD8+CD4-CCR7+CD45RA+ and collected into RLT Plus buffer. Ten to eleven TCR copies' worth of Jurkat RNA were spiked into roughly 20,000-1,000,000 naive CD8 T cell samples to test detection sensitivity. CD8 T cells were enriched with RosetteSep CD8+ T Cell Enrichment Cocktail and Ficoll-Paque, followed by ACK red cell lysis. The method behind the library was PCR. These reads were obtained on a NextSeq 500. Bulk TCR libraries were generated as previously described, with the TCR primers listed in Table S5 used. The Qiagen AllPrep DNA/RNA kit was used to purify total RNA. Before analysis, reads from multiple sequencing runs of one library were combined. As for the authors' bioinformatics: Reads were retained only if their TCR constant sequence matched exactly, and those retained reads were trimmed to 150 nt and grouped according to their 12-nt molecular barcodes. Within each barcode group, reads were sub-clustered at a 15% Levenshtein threshold, and quality-weighted consensus sequences were built per RNA molecule. Non-functional sequences were filtered out, along with any lower-count sequence sitting one edit away from another sequence. Based on a fit of two negative binomial distributions, barcode sub-clusters having less than 20% of the maximum read count were discarded. TCRdb trimmed the raw reads at Q25, called clones with MiXCR and kept productive beta chains. For every CDR3 protein sequence, its rows merge into one entry that carries the most common genes and DNA. The V and J calls follow TCRdb's processing rather than the paper's. In all, the sample holds around 7,700 distinct CDR3 sequences, and 33% of those were seen once. Around 5.3% of the sample goes to the ten largest clones.

The source material was naive CD8+ T cells from blood, with Jurkat cell RNA spiked in. The sample's cell subset or site label, decoded: FACS-sorted CD8+CD4-CCR7+CD45RA+ naive T cells. The chain was built from TRBV7-9 and TRBJ1-1; the central 11 bases match TRBD1. The TCR sequence derives from a human donor in good health. Some libraries in this study had Jurkat cell RNA spiked in. CDR3 region: CASRPGQGAEAFF. The sequence in DNA is TGTGCCAGCAGGCCGGGACAGGGGGCTGAAGCTTTCTTT.